This TCR beta chain was recovered during a study of blood T cells in healthy people across ages. This clonotype was seen a few times. Its antigen is unknown. Sample-barcoded 5' priming and a J-beta primer mix drove a second PCR of 7 to 11 cycles. A tag from a template-switch adaptor with 12 random nucleotides marked each cDNA molecule. Every sample gave at least 3 million paired-end reads containing CDR3. Each CDR3 protein is one row after TCRdb ran MiXCR on the 5' RACE reads. Of about 1.8 million distinct CDR3 sequences listed, just under 50% are singletons. The CDR3 loop spans 15 amino acids. Trimming cost V 6 bases and J 1 base, with 14 bases left between them. General study points: Diversity was estimated from one million T cells, and these estimates were considered underestimates.

Peripheral blood, approximately 10 milliliters per donor, was collected. This sequence joins TRBV12-3 or TRBV12-4 and TRBJ2-3, with D possibly TRBD2 on 7 matching bases. This sequence was found in a middle-aged woman in good health. The sample comprised blood. The CDR3 sequence: CASRQRGAGTDTQYF. Here the CDR3 DNA reads TGTGCCAGCAGGCAACGGGGGGCTGGCACAGATACGCAGTATTTT.